This is a list of T cell receptor beta chains from one sample in a study of response to subunit inactivated influenza vaccine. MiXCR was run by TCRdb on the RT-PCR reads, yielding one entry per CDR3 protein. Among approximately 530,000 distinct CDR3 sequences, approximately 7.8% were seen once, and the ten largest hold roughly 14%. The source material was PBMCs from blood, sampled around 25 months after vaccination. All receptors come from a man between 50 and 69 years old who received an inactivated influenza vaccine. Both conserved end residues are part of each CDR3. A D gene is named only where the DNA matches it firmly. Not every row has a clone size; where given, it reads once, few, many or a size class.

CDR3 protein,CDR3 DNA,J gene,clone size,D gene,V gene
CASSIMTASSYNEQFF,TGTGCCAGCAGCATAATGACAGCGAGCTCCTACAATGAGCAGTTCTTC,TRBJ2-1,-,-,TRBV9
CAISDLGNRGDEQYF,TGTGCCATCAGTGACTTGGGAAACAGGGGGGACGAGCAGTACTTC,TRBJ2-7,-,TRBD1,TRBV10-3
CASSRAINEKLFF,TGTGCCAGCAGTCGGGCGATTAATGAAAAACTGTTTTTT,TRBJ1-4,few,-,TRBV6-2/TRBV6-3
CASSPPRFSGRTDTQYF,TGTGCCAGCAGCCCCCCCAGGTTTAGCGGGCGCACAGATACGCAGTATTTT,TRBJ2-3,many,TRBD2,TRBV6-2/TRBV6-3
CASSLGLAGEKNIQYF,TGCGCCAGCAGCTTGGGACTAGCGGGAGAGAAAAACATTCAGTACTTC,TRBJ2-4,many,TRBD2,TRBV5-1
CASSHSVRQGVTGGNTIYF,TGTGCCAGCAGCCACTCTGTGAGACAGGGGGTCACCGGCGGAAACACCATATATTTT,TRBJ1-3,-,TRBD1,TRBV9
CASSYSGQGASINTEAFF,TGCGCCAGCAGTTACTCGGGACAGGGGGCGTCGATAAACACTGAAGCTTTCTTT,TRBJ1-1,-,TRBD1,TRBV6-5
CASSQRFTVGPYEQYF,TGCGCCAGCAGCCAAAGATTCACCGTCGGCCCCTACGAGCAGTACTTC,TRBJ2-7,-,-,TRBV4-3
CASSPPGANVLTF,TGTGCCAGCTCACCACCCGGGGCCAACGTCCTGACTTTC,TRBJ2-6,many,-,TRBV18
CASSLLVSNQPQHF,TGTGCCAGCAGCTTATTGGTCTCGAATCAGCCCCAGCATTTT,TRBJ1-5,-,-,TRBV7-2
CASSYTTGADEKLFF,TGTGCCAGCAGTTACACGACAGGGGCGGATGAAAAACTGTTTTTT,TRBJ1-4,few,TRBD1,TRBV6-5
CSAPGPGGHGANVLTF,TGCAGTGCCCCCGGGCCAGGGGGCCATGGGGCCAACGTCCTGACTTTC,TRBJ2-6,-,TRBD1,TRBV20-1
CSVEFFSAGPGTDTQYF,TGCAGCGTTGAATTTTTCTCTGCGGGCCCGGGGACAGATACGCAGTATTTT,TRBJ2-3,few,-,TRBV29-1
CASSTRTHEQYF,TGTGCCAGCAGTACTAGGACCCACGAGCAGTACTTC,TRBJ2-7,-,-,TRBV6-2/TRBV6-3
CSAREWSGVTDTQYF,TGCAGTGCTAGAGAGTGGAGCGGTGTCACAGATACGCAGTATTTT,TRBJ2-3,-,-,TRBV20-1
CSATGTSGSFEQFF,TGCAGTGCCACCGGGACTAGCGGTAGTTTTGAGCAGTTCTTC,TRBJ2-1,-,TRBD2,TRBV20-1
CASSNGLAGITGELFF,TGTGCCAGCAGTAACGGACTAGCGGGAATCACCGGGGAGCTGTTTTTT,TRBJ2-2,many,TRBD2,TRBV6-2/TRBV6-3
CASSQGWGQPQHF,TGCGCCAGCAGCCAAGGTTGGGGTCAGCCCCAGCATTTT,TRBJ1-5,many,-,TRBV4-1
CSVEGVKEANRYNEQFF,TGCAGCGTTGAAGGGGTAAAGGAAGCCAACAGATACAATGAGCAGTTCTTC,TRBJ2-1,few,-,TRBV29-1
CASRDSDTGELFF,TGCGCCAGCCGGGACAGCGACACCGGGGAGCTGTTTTTT,TRBJ2-2,few,TRBD1,TRBV5-1
CATTWYPNTGELFF,TGTGCCACTACTTGGTACCCCAACACCGGGGAGCTGTTTTTT,TRBJ2-2,few,-,TRBV27
CASSQAGLPAETQYF,TGTGCCAGCAGCCAAGCTGGACTACCGGCAGAGACCCAGTACTTC,TRBJ2-5,few,-,TRBV4-2
CASSRANNNSPLHF,TGCGCCAGCAGCCGGGCCAATAATAATTCACCCCTCCACTTT,TRBJ1-6,few,-,TRBV4-3
CASSLLAGSRGEQFF,TGCGCCAGCAGCTTACTAGCGGGGTCTAGAGGTGAGCAGTTCTTC,TRBJ2-1,few,TRBD2,TRBV5-1
CASRADRGEQFF,TGCGCCAGCAGGGCTGACAGGGGTGAGCAGTTCTTC,TRBJ2-1,many,TRBD1,TRBV5-1
CASRKGQEAYEQYF,TGTGCCAGCAGAAAGGGACAGGAAGCCTACGAGCAGTACTTC,TRBJ2-7,-,TRBD1,TRBV12-3/TRBV12-4
CASTGGGRAGANVLTF,TGCGCCAGCACCGGGGGGGGGCGCGCTGGGGCCAACGTCCTGACTTTC,TRBJ2-6,many,TRBD2,TRBV5-1
CASSLKMSGRANEQFF,TGTGCCAGCAGCTTAAAGATGAGCGGGAGGGCCAATGAGCAGTTCTTC,TRBJ2-1,many,TRBD2,TRBV7-2
CAIRDSRGYEQYF,TGTGCCATCAGAGACTCCAGGGGCTACGAGCAGTACTTC,TRBJ2-7,few,-,TRBV10-3
CASSPWGADEKLFF,TGTGCCAGCAGCCCCTGGGGGGCGGATGAAAAACTGTTTTTT,TRBJ1-4,few,-,TRBV6-2/TRBV6-3
CSTSSGTHTGELFF,TGCAGCACGTCCTCCGGGACTCACACCGGGGAGCTGTTTTTT,TRBJ2-2,many,-,TRBV29-1